The next 22 T cell receptor beta chains were all read from a single sample in a study of identical twins. From the 5' RACE reads, TCRdb called clonotypes with MiXCR, one entry per CDR3 protein. The data hold some 900,000 distinct CDR3 sequences, with 9% to 15% observed a single time. The sample also formed part of further work on yellow fever vaccine responses in identical twins.

Input material: PBMCs. The receptors derive from a woman aged 18-29 years in good health.

This clonotype was seen only a few times. The chain recombines TRBV27 with TRBJ2-7, with 7 nucleotides matching TRBD2. CDR3 size: 16 residues. After removal of 3 bases from V and 0 bases from J, the junction contained 8 bases not matched to a gene. CDR1 and CDR2 from the germline V gene are MNHEY and SMNVEV (reference sequence). In DNA form, the CDR3 reads TGTGCCAGCAGTTTGGTGTGGGGCGGGAGCTCCTACGAGCAGTACTTC. Amino acid sequence: CASSLVWGGSSYEQYF.

The chain couples TRBV4-2 to TRBJ2-1; 15 bases fit TRBD2. Trimming took 2 bases from V and 8 from J; bases not matched to a gene: 4. The germline V gene encodes CDR1 LGHNA and CDR2 YNFKEQ. The CDR3 is 16 amino acids. CDR3 nucleotides: TGTGCCAGCAGCCAACAAGGACTAGCGGGAGGGGATGAGCAGTTCTTC. It encodes CASSQQGLAGGDEQFF.

This chain joins TRBV19 and TRBJ2-1; perhaps TRBD2 as D (5 bases). The CDR3 has 15 amino acids. With 7 bases removed from V and 4 bases from J, the gap between germline ends came to 17 bases. Per the germline V gene, CDR1 is LNHDA and CDR2 is SQIVND (reference sequence). CDR3 DNA: TGTGCCAGTATGGACTCCACCCTACTTTACAATGAGCAGTTCTTC. It is translated as CASMDSTLLYNEQFF.

The sample holds many counts of this clonotype. The chain combines TRBV27 with TRBJ1-1; TRBD1 is a possible D gene (5 bases). The CDR3 is 13 amino acids. The germline V gene has CDR1 MNHEY and CDR2 SMNVEV (reference sequence). The V gene lost 3 bases and the J gene lost 8 bases, with 13 bases spanning the gap. The CDR3 spells CASSFGGSPEAFF. CDR3 DNA: TGTGCCAGCAGTTTTGGGGGAAGTCCAGAAGCTTTCTTT.

This chain links TRBV20-1 with TRBJ1-1; 8 bases fit TRBD1. J gave up 5 bases and V 2 bases, and 7 bases lay outside the gene matches. The CDR3 has 14 amino acids. Germline V CDR1 and CDR2: DFQATT, SNEGSKA (reference sequence). Written as DNA, the CDR3 is TGCAGTGCTAGACAACAGGGGGTCTGGACTGAAGCTTTCTTT. It codes for CSARQQGVWTEAFF.

This clonotype was counted ten times or more. This rearrangement joins TRBV5-1 to TRBJ2-3; 7 nucleotides match TRBD2. Germline values: CDR1 SGHRS, CDR2 YFSETQ. The junction had 5 bases not matched to a gene; V was cut back by 0 bases and J by 1 base. This CDR3 contains 16 residues. The CDR3, as DNA: TGCGCCAGCAGCTTGGCCGCGGGGGTTGGCACAGATACGCAGTATTTT. Translating it yields CASSLAAGVGTDTQYF.

This chain joins TRBV29-1 and TRBJ2-3, with a possible D match to TRBD1 (5 bases). The V and J ends lost 8 bases and 2 bases respectively, with 23 bases between them. This CDR3 contains 16 residues. CDR1 and CDR2 from the germline V gene are SQVTM and ANQGSEA. The CDR3 coding sequence is TGCAGCACCACGGCCCCAGGGCGGCTTCCCACAGATACGCAGTATTTT. It is translated as CSTTAPGRLPTDTQYF.

The chain recombines TRBV29-1 with TRBJ1-1; D is ambiguous. V lost 4 bases and J lost 4, with 10 bases in between. Looked up from germline, CDR1 is SQVTM and CDR2 is ANQGSEA. The CDR3 is 12 amino acids. CDR3 sequence: CSVARLGTEAFF. In nucleotides, the CDR3 is TGCAGCGTTGCCAGGCTGGGCACTGAAGCTTTCTTT.

The chain carries TRBV19 and TRBJ1-5; D ambiguous. V lost 4 bases to trimming and J lost 5 bases, with 21 bases between them. CDR1 is LNHDA, CDR2 SQIVND, per germline (reference sequence). The CDR3 runs to 17 residues. CDR3: CASSTDTGTPRDQPQHF. DNA of the CDR3: TGTGCCAGTAGTACCGATACGGGAACCCCGAGGGATCAGCCCCAGCATTTT.

Many counts were recorded for this clonotype. The V gene is TRBV19, the J gene TRBJ2-5, with D perhaps TRBD1 or TRBD2 (5 bases each). The CDR3 extends over 15 amino acids. Trimming took 7 bases from V and 2 from J, leaving 17 bases between them. Germline V gene lookup returns CDR1 LNHDA and CDR2 SQIVND (reference sequence). The CDR3 spells CASTKAGTDQETQYF. The CDR3 nucleotides read TGTGCCAGTACCAAGGCCGGGACCGATCAAGAGACCCAGTACTTC.

The table lists this clonotype with a few counts. The chain carries TRBV10-3 and TRBJ2-2; D is possibly TRBD1 (6 bases). The length of the CDR3 is 13 residues. From germline, CDR1 is ENHRY and CDR2 SYGVKD. Trimming took 6 bases from V and 7 from J, leaving 12 bases between them. This chain's CDR3 is CAIRSGVVGELFF. The CDR3 coding sequence is TGTGCCATCAGATCAGGGGTGGTCGGGGAGCTGTTTTTT.

The chain carries TRBV20-1 and TRBJ2-7; D tentatively reads TRBD1 or TRBD2 (6 bases each). There are 16 residues in the CDR3. Germline loops: CDR1 DFQATT, CDR2 SNEGSKA (reference sequence). V lost 1 base and J 1 base, leaving 17 bases between the germline ends. The CDR3 DNA reads TGCAGTGCTAGAGGTCGCGGCACAGGGAGGTCCTACGAGCAGTACTTC. Amino acid sequence: CSARGRGTGRSYEQYF.

The chain has TRBV7-9 and TRBJ2-5, with 10 nucleotides matching TRBD2. Germline V gene data show CDR1 as SEHNR and CDR2 as FQNEAQ (reference sequence). This CDR3 is built from 16 residues. The V gene end was trimmed by 5 bases and the J gene end by 0 bases; junction bases not matched to a gene: 6. As DNA, the CDR3 is TGTGCCAGCAGCGGAGGGACTAGCGAGTACCAAGAGACCCAGTACTTC. Protein sequence: CASSGGTSEYQETQYF.

The sample holds a few counts of this clonotype. The chain carries TRBV4-1 and TRBJ2-5, with 10 positions matching TRBD2. Germline trimming cut 1 base from V and 2 bases from J; bases unmatched to any gene: 10. CDR1 MGHRA and CDR2 YSYEKL come from the germline V gene. The CDR3 extends over 18 amino acids. Here the CDR3 reads CASSQVYIAGGPQETQYF. DNA for the CDR3: TGCGCCAGCAGCCAAGTCTATATAGCGGGGGGCCCTCAAGAGACCCAGTACTTC.

The V gene is TRBV29-1, the J gene TRBJ2-1; D possibly uses TRBD1 or TRBD2 (6 bases each). The CDR3 covers 16 residues. Trimming removed 4 bases from V and 8 bases from J, with 24 bases in between. Germline loops: CDR1 SQVTM, CDR2 ANQGSEA. CDR3 protein: CSVAGYGGSPRDEQFF. Written as DNA, the CDR3 is TGCAGCGTTGCCGGTTACGGGGGCTCCCCTCGCGATGAGCAGTTCTTC.

This rearrangement joins TRBV4-1 to TRBJ1-1; D perhaps matches TRBD1 (5 bases). The CDR3 consists of 15 residues. In germline, CDR1 is MGHRA, CDR2 YSYEKL. V was trimmed by 6 bases and J by 5 bases, leaving 19 bases between them. CDR3 nucleotides: TGCGCCAGCAGACGAACCGACACCCGGGGGACTGAAGCTTTCTTT. Its translation is CASRRTDTRGTEAFF.

This chain connects TRBV9 to TRBJ2-3; D gene ambiguous. The length of the CDR3 is 16 residues. Trimming removed 1 base at V and 2 bases at J, with 14 bases between. The germline V gene has CDR1 SGDLS and CDR2 YYNGEE. As DNA, the CDR3 is TGTGCCAGCAGCGTAATGGTGGGTAGCACCACAGATACGCAGTATTTT. It is translated as CASSVMVGSTTDTQYF.

In its sample, this clonotype was seen a few times. This sequence joins TRBV7-8 and TRBJ2-5, with a weak D call TRBD1 (5 bases). The ends were cut back, 5 bases at V and 7 bases at J, with 17 bases in the middle. The CDR3 runs to 14 residues. Germline values: CDR1 SGHVS, CDR2 FQNEAQ. CDR3 nucleotide sequence: TGTGCCAGCAGCCCAATGACAGAAGGTGTGACCCAGTACTTC. It encodes CASSPMTEGVTQYF. Variable domain in full (rest from reference TRBV7-8 and TRBJ2-5): GAGVSQSPRYKVAKRGQDVALRCDPISGHVSLFWYQQALGQGPEFLTYFQNEAQLDKSGLPSDRFFAERPEGSVSTLKIQRTQQEDSAVYLCASSPMTEGVTQYFGPGTRLLVL.

The chain couples TRBV2 to TRBJ2-7; the match to TRBD1 covers 9 bases. CDR3 length equals 14 residues. Germline CDR1 reads SNHLY; CDR2 reads FYNNEI. V lost 11 bases to trimming and J lost 6 bases; unmatched junction nucleotides: 14. CDR3 protein: CAATRDRVRSEQYF. In DNA form, the CDR3 reads TGTGCCGCCACCCGGGACAGGGTAAGGTCCGAGCAGTACTTC.

The chain is built from TRBV11-2 and TRBJ2-3; 8 bases match TRBD1. CDR1 and CDR2 (germline): SGHAT, FQNNGV. With V trimmed by 3 bases and J by 6 bases, 8 bases remained unmatched. The CDR3 extends over 15 amino acids. In DNA, the CDR3 is TGTGCCAGCAGCTTTCGGGGAGGACAGGGTGATACGCAGTATTTT. The encoded protein is CASSFRGGQGDTQYF.

This clonotype was observed a few times. The chain joins TRBV12-3 or TRBV12-4 to TRBJ2-3, with 7 bases that match TRBD1. Losses at the gene ends were 4 bases for V and 2 bases for J; bases not matched to a gene: 3. The CDR3 sequence is 14 residues long. The DNA for the CDR3 is TGTGCCAGCAGTTGGGGGACAGCCACAGATACGCAGTATTTT. It codes for CASSWGTATDTQYF.

This clonotype was found a few times. V gene TRBV28 combines with J gene TRBJ2-1; D is ambiguous. The germline V gene encodes CDR1 MDHEN and CDR2 SYDVKM. The ends were cut back, 5 bases at V and 1 base at J, with 12 bases in the middle. This CDR3 is 15 amino acids long. The CDR3 DNA is TGTGCCAGCAGTACGAGCAGAAAATCCTACAATGAGCAGTTCTTC. As protein: CASSTSRKSYNEQFF.